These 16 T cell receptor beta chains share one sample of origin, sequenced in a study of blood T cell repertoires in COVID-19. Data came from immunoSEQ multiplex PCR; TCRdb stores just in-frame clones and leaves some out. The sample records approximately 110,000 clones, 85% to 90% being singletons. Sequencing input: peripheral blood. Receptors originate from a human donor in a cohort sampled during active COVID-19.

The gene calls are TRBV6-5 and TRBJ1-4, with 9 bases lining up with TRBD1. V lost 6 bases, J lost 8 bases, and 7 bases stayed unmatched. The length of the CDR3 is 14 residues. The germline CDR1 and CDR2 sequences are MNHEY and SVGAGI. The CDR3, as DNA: TGTGCCAGCAGGGACAGGGGATTACGGGAAAAACTGTTTTTT. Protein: CASRDRGLREKLFF.

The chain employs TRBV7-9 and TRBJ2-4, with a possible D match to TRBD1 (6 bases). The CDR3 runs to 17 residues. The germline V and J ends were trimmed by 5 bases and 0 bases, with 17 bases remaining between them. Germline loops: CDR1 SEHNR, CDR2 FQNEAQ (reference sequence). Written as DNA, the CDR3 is TGTGCCAGCAGCCCCACGGACAGTTTTTTAGCCAAAAACATTCAGTACTTC. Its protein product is CASSPTDSFLAKNIQYF.

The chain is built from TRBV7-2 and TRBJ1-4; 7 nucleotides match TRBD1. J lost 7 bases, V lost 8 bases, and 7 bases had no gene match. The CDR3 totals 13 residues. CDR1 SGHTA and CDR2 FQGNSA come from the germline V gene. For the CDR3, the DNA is TGTGCCAGCCTGAGGGGGCCTGGTGAAAAACTGTTTTTT. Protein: CASLRGPGEKLFF.

CDR3 bases: TGCGCCAGCAGCCAGGGTCTTACCAGGTCTGGGGCCAACGTCCTGACTTTC. Its translation: CASSQGLTRSGANVLTF. This chain connects TRBV4-1 to TRBJ2-6; D is ambiguous. CDR3 size: 17 residues. Trimming shortened V by 3 bases and J by 1 base, and 13 bases separated the two germline ends. Germline values: CDR1 MGHRA, CDR2 YSYEKL.

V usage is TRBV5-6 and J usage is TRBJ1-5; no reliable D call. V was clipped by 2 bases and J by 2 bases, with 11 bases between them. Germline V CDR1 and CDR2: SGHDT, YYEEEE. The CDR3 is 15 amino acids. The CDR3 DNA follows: TGTGCCAGCAGCTTTCTGGGCTCGGGCAATCAGCCCCAGCATTTT. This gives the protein CASSFLGSGNQPQHF.

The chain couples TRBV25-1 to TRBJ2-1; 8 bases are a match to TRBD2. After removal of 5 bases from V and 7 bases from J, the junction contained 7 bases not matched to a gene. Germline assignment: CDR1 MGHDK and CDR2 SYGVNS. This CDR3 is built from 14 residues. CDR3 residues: CASSQAGDSNEQFF. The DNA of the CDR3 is TGTGCCAGCAGTCAAGCGGGAGATTCAAATGAGCAGTTCTTC. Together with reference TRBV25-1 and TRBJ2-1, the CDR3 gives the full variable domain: EADIYQTPRYLVIGTGKKITLECSQTMGHDKMYWYQQDPGMELHLIHYSYGVNSTEKGDLSSESTVSRIRTEHFPLTLESARPSHTSQYLCASSQAGDSNEQFFGPGTRLTVL.

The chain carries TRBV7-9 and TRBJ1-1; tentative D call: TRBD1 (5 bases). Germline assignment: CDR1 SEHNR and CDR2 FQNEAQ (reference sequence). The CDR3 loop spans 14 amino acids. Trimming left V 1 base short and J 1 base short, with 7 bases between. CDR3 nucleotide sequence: TGTGCCAGCAGCTTAGGGGGCGCGAACACTGAAGCTTTCTTT. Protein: CASSLGGANTEAFF.

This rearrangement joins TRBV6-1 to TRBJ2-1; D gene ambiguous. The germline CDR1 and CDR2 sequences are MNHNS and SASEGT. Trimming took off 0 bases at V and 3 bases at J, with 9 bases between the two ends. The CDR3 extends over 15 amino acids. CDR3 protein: CASSEARGFYNEQFF. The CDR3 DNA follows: TGTGCCAGCAGTGAAGCGCGAGGTTTCTACAATGAGCAGTTCTTC.

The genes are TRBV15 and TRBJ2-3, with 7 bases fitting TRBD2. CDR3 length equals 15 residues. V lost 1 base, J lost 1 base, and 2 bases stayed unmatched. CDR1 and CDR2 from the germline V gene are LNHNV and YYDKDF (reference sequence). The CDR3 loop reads CATSRGGRGTDTQYF. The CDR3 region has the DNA TGTGCCACCAGCAGAGGGGGGAGGGGCACAGATACGCAGTATTTT.

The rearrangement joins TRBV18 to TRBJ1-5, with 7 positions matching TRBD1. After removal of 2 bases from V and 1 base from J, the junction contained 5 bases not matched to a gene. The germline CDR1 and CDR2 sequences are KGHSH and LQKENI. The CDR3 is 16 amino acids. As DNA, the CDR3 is TGTGCCAGCTCACCAACCGCACAGGGGAGCAATCAGCCCCAGCATTTT. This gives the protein CASSPTAQGSNQPQHF.

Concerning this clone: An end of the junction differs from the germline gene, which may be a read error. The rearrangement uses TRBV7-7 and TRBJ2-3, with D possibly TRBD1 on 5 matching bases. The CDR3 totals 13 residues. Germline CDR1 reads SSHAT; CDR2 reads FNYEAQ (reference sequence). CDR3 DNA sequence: TGTGCTAGCAGCCCGAATCCAAGGGGTACGCAGTATTTT. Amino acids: CASSPNPRGTQYF.

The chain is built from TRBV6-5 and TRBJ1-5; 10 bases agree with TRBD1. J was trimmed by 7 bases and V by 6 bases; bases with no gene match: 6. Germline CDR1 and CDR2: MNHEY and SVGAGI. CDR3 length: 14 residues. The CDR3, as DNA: TGTGCCAGCAGATGGGACAGGGGTGACCAGCCCCAGCATTTT. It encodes CASRWDRGDQPQHF.

The CDR3 DNA reads as TGTGCCAGCAGCCCGACAGCGTACTTAAACTATGGCTACACCTTC. As protein: CASSPTAYLNYGYTF. The rearrangement joins TRBV6-4 to TRBJ1-2; the D gene is possibly TRBD1 (5 bases). The V gene's germline CDR1 is MRHNA and CDR2 SNTAGT. This CDR3 has 15 amino acids. V lost 6 bases to trimming and J lost 2 bases, with 16 bases between them.

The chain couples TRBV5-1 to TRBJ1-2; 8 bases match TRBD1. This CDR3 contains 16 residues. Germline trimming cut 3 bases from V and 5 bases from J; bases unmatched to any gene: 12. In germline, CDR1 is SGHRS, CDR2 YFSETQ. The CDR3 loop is CASSYRPGGAGYGYTF. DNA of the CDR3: TGCGCCAGCAGCTACCGACCAGGGGGCGCTGGGTATGGCTACACCTTC.

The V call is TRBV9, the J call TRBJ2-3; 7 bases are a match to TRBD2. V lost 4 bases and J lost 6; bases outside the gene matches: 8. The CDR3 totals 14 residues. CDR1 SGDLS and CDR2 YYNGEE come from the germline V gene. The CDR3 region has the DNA TGTGCCAGCAGCTCAAAGACTAGCCGGGATACGCAGTATTTT. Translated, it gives CASSSKTSRDTQYF.

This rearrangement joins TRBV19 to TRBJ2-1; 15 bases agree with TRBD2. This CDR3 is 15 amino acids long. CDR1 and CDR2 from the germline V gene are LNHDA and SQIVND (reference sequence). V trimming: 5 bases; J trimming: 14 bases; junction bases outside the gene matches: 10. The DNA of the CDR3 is TGTGCCAGTAGTCGCGGACTAGCGGGAGGGCCAACAAAGTTCTTC. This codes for CASSRGLAGGPTKFF.